This T cell receptor (beta chain) was obtained from a study of T cells expressing NK-cell markers. About the research overall: It was from sorted CD3+CD56+NKG2C+, CD3+CD56+NKG2C- and CD3+CD56-NKG2C+ T cells that TCR beta repertoires came. Of eight sequenced donors, seven were HCMV-seropositive and one HCMV-seronegative.

The length of the CDR3 is 14 residues. The germline CDR1 and CDR2 sequences are SEHNR and FQNEAQ (reference sequence). Beta-chain TCR cDNA was generated via 5'RACE template switching with UMIs. TCRdb reprocessed the 5' RACE reads and reports one entry per CDR3 protein, with no DNA. Its table lists some 150,000 distinct CDR3 sequences. The chain is built from TRBV7-9 and TRBJ2-5; TCRdb's D call of TRBD1 is untestable without DNA. Sequencing used blood T cells: a sorted CD56 or NKG2C T cell subset, CD4+ or CD8+ T cells, or bulk PBMC T cells (not recorded which). The TCR was taken from a man between 18 and 35 years old in good health. CDR3 region: CASRKDSFQETQYF.